This TCR beta chain was documented in a study of cytomegalovirus exposure and HLA in healthy donors. Study-wide context: Among the 350 to 500 donors who were genotyped, roughly 76% fell in the genetic ancestry cluster that is associated with self-reported Caucasian donors.

Findings of the study overall: More clonal expansion characterized HLA-associated TCR beta chains than equally common others in a later analysis.

Notes on this clone: As yet, its antigen is unknown.

CDR1 and CDR2 (germline): SGHDN, FVKESK. Trimming took 0 bases from V and 4 from J, leaving 15 bases between them. This CDR3 comprises 16 residues. Researchers ran the PCR with 60 Vbeta and 13 Jbeta primers. Profiled with immunoSEQ multiplex PCR; TCRdb holds only in-frame clones, not every one. This table has some 98,000 clones, 75% to 85% appearing once. The TCR was taken from a man aged 18 to 29 in good health and CMV-seropositive. This chain links TRBV14 with TRBJ2-5; perhaps TRBD1 as D (5 bases). The sequenced sample consisted of PBMCs. The CDR3, as DNA: TGTGCCAGCAGCCAAGATCCCGGAAGGGGTGGAGAGACCCAGTACTTC. This translates into CASSQDPGRGGETQYF.